The 32 T cell receptor beta chains below all came from one sample that was sequenced in a study of T cell changes during pregnancy in multiple sclerosis. Only in-frame clones appear in the TCRdb table, and some are missing; sequencing was by immunoSEQ multiplex PCR. The repertoire holds about 48,000 clones, 94% seen once, with roughly 0.5% in the top ten. The input for sequencing was CD4+ T cells from peripheral blood mononuclear cells, taken in the first trimester of pregnancy. These receptors were obtained from a female donor with multiple sclerosis, enrolled in a pregnancy study.

V usage is TRBV20-1 and J usage is TRBJ1-1; unclear D gene. The CDR3 runs 11 residues. The germline V gene has CDR1 DFQATT and CDR2 SNEGSKA (reference sequence). Trimming cost V 3 bases and J 3 bases, with 5 bases left between them. The DNA of the CDR3 is TGCAGTGCTAGGGAGGACACTGAAGCTTTCTTT. Amino acid sequence: CSAREDTEAFF.

The CDR3 region is CASSAGGTSGHEQFF. DNA of the CDR3: TGTGCCAGCAGCGCCGGAGGGACTAGCGGACATGAGCAGTTCTTC. V gene TRBV9 combines with J gene TRBJ2-1, with 11 bases matching TRBD2. Germline V lookup: CDR1 SGDLS, CDR2 YYNGEE. J was trimmed by 8 bases and V by 3 bases; bases with no gene match: 7. The CDR3 runs to 15 residues. Filled out from reference TRBV9 and TRBJ2-1, the complete variable domain reads DSGVTQTPKHLITATGQRVTLRCSPRSGDLSVYWYQQSLDQGLQFLIQYYNGEERAKGNILERFSAQQFPDLHSELNLSSLELGDSALYFCASSAGGTSGHEQFFGPGTRLTVL.

The chain links TRBV7-8 to TRBJ2-5; TRBD1 agrees at 9 bases. Germline V gene sequence: CDR1 SGHVS, CDR2 FQNEAQ. The CDR3 contains 15 residues. The V and J ends lost 3 bases and 5 bases, in that order; junction bases with no gene match: 7. In nucleotides, the CDR3 is TGTGCCAGCAGCTTCCGACCGGGACAGGGCGAGACCCAGTACTTC. This sequence encodes CASSFRPGQGETQYF. The variable domain in full, completed from reference TRBV7-8 and TRBJ2-5, reads GAGVSQSPRYKVAKRGQDVALRCDPISGHVSLFWYQQALGQGPEFLTYFQNEAQLDKSGLPSDRFFAERPEGSVSTLKIQRTQQEDSAVYLCASSFRPGQGETQYFGPGTRLLVL.

V is TRBV18 and J is TRBJ1-5; 7 bases line up with TRBD1. This CDR3 is built from 18 residues. Unmatched junction bases numbered 12, after V lost 3 bases and J lost 1 base. CDR1 is KGHSH, CDR2 LQKENI, per germline. CDR3 sequence: CASSPTGRMMVSNQPQHF. The CDR3 DNA sequence: TGTGCCAGCTCACCGACAGGGAGAATGATGGTGAGCAATCAGCCCCAGCATTTT.

CDR3: CASSDPLALLNADTQYF. The CDR3 nucleotides are TGTGCCAGCAGTGATCCACTAGCCCTTCTAAACGCAGATACGCAGTATTTT. V gene TRBV25-1 combines with J gene TRBJ2-3; tentatively, D is TRBD2 (6 bases). Between the trimmed V and J ends, which lost 3 bases and 4 bases, there was a span of 20 bases. CDR1 and CDR2 (germline): MGHDK, SYGVNS. The CDR3 length is 17 residues.

This chain joins TRBV9 and TRBJ2-2, with 7 positions matching TRBD1. The CDR3 covers 17 residues. Per the germline V gene, CDR1 is SGDLS and CDR2 is YYNGEE. V lost 4 bases and J lost 0; bases outside the gene matches: 9. The CDR3 spells CASSPLTGTANTGELFF. As DNA, the CDR3 is TGTGCCAGCAGCCCTCTTACCGGGACAGCGAACACCGGGGAGCTGTTTTTT.

The chain carries TRBV19 and TRBJ1-5; D unclear. CDR1 and CDR2 from the germline V gene are LNHDA and SQIVND (reference sequence). The V end was cut by 6 bases, the J end by 0 bases, with 12 bases between. The CDR3 covers 15 residues. The CDR3 bases are TGTGCCAGTAGCTTTACAGCCGATAGCAATCAGCCCCAGCATTTT. This codes for CASSFTADSNQPQHF.

The chain employs TRBV30 and TRBJ2-2; 8 nucleotides align to TRBD1. Per the germline V gene, CDR1 is GTSNPN and CDR2 is SVGIG (reference sequence). With V trimmed by 1 base and J by 6 bases, 1 base remained unmatched. CDR3 size: 13 residues. This CDR3 is CAWSATGAGELFF. The CDR3 region has the DNA TGTGCCTGGAGTGCGACAGGGGCCGGGGAGCTGTTTTTT.

The chain employs TRBV6-5 and TRBJ1-2, with D tentatively TRBD1 (6 bases). The V gene's germline CDR1 is MNHEY and CDR2 SVGAGI. Between the trimmed V and J ends, which lost 4 bases and 4 bases, there was a span of 13 bases. The CDR3 is 14 residues long. CDR3 region: CASSSVTGPYGYTF. The CDR3, as DNA: TGTGCCAGCAGTTCCGTGACAGGTCCCTATGGCTACACCTTC.

The chain carries TRBV6-1 and TRBJ1-1; D is perhaps TRBD1 (6 bases). Germline assignment: CDR1 MNHNS and CDR2 SASEGT. This CDR3 region has 12 residues. Trimming pared 7 bases from V and 1 base from J, leaving 7 bases between. Written as DNA, the CDR3 is TGTGCCAGCATACAGGGGAACACTGAAGCTTTCTTT. Encoded protein: CASIQGNTEAFF.

The V gene is TRBV7-6, the J gene TRBJ2-3; the D is unclear. The germline gives CDR1 SGHVS, CDR2 FNYEAQ. The ends were cut back, 1 base at V and 2 bases at J, with 7 bases in the middle. The CDR3 consists of 14 residues. CDR3 nucleotides: TGTGCCAGCAGCTTAGATGCGATCACAGATACGCAGTATTTT. Its protein is CASSLDAITDTQYF.

The rearrangement links TRBV6-5 to TRBJ1-1; the D is unclear. CDR1 and CDR2 from the germline V gene are MNHEY and SVGAGI. This CDR3 comprises 14 residues. Trimming cost V 6 bases and J 5 bases, with 16 bases left between them. The DNA of the CDR3 is TGTGCCAGCAGCTATGCCCCTCGTCATACTGAAGCTTTCTTT. Its protein is CASSYAPRHTEAFF.

The chain employs TRBV6-1 and TRBJ2-7; D uncertain. In germline, CDR1 is MNHNS, CDR2 SASEGT. The CDR3 consists of 14 residues. V lost 2 bases, J lost 4 bases, and 12 bases lay in between. This chain's CDR3 is CASSESVLIYEQYF. DNA for the CDR3: TGTGCCAGCAGTGAATCGGTGCTAATTTACGAGCAGTACTTC.

This chain connects TRBV7-9 to TRBJ2-7; 10 bases are shared with TRBD1. The CDR3 has 13 amino acids. Trimming cost V 8 bases and J 4 bases; bases outside gene matches: 5. Germline V gene sequence: CDR1 SEHNR, CDR2 FQNEAQ (reference sequence). CDR3 region: CASVRDRGYEQYF. CDR3 in DNA: TGTGCCAGCGTCCGGGACAGGGGTTACGAGCAGTACTTC.

DNA for the CDR3: TGTGCCAGTAGTCGTCGGACGGCGGGACAGGGGCCACCCTATGGCTACACCTTC. As protein: CASSRRTAGQGPPYGYTF. The V call is TRBV19, the J call TRBJ1-2; 10 positions match TRBD1. V trimming: 5 bases; J trimming: 4 bases; junction bases outside the gene matches: 16. This CDR3 is 18 amino acids long. Germline CDR1 is LNHDA and CDR2 is SQIVND (reference sequence).

V usage is TRBV15 and J usage is TRBJ1-2, with TRBD1 identical over 8 bases. CDR1 and CDR2 (germline): LNHNV, YYDKDF (reference sequence). The CDR3 is 14 amino acids. Trimming at V came to 0 bases and at J to 7 bases, leaving 4 bases not matched to a gene. Written as DNA, the CDR3 is TGTGCCACCAGCAGAGATCGAGACAGGGGTGGCTACACCTTC. Translation: CATSRDRDRGGYTF.

The chain uses TRBV15 and TRBJ2-3; a possible D gene is TRBD2 (6 bases). Trimming stripped 1 base from V and 2 bases from J, with 16 bases between. Germline CDR1 reads LNHNV; CDR2 reads YYDKDF (reference sequence). The CDR3 sequence is 17 residues long. The CDR3 here is CATSRVRTGVHTDTQYF. The DNA of the CDR3 is TGTGCCACCAGCAGAGTCAGGACGGGGGTGCACACAGATACGCAGTATTTT.

The V call is TRBV19, the J call TRBJ2-2; TRBD2 might be the D (6 bases). Germline V CDR1 and CDR2: LNHDA, SQIVND (reference sequence). V gave up 4 bases and J gave up 8 bases, with 20 bases separating them. There are 16 residues in the CDR3. The CDR3: CASSTGGPTETGELFF. DNA for the CDR3: TGTGCCAGTAGTACCGGGGGACCGACAGAAACAGGGGAGCTGTTTTTT.

This clone was recorded once. The J gene is TRBJ1-2, the V gene TRBV19; TRBD1 is a possible D gene (6 bases). The V end lost 1 base, the J end lost 7 bases, and 25 bases lay between the germline ends. Looked up from germline, CDR1 is LNHDA and CDR2 is SQIVND (reference sequence). CDR3 length: 18 residues. In DNA form, the CDR3 reads TGTGCCAGTAGTATAGTATTCGTCGGGAAGACAGGAAATGGTGGCTACACCTTC. This encodes CASSIVFVGKTGNGGYTF.

The chain links TRBV18 to TRBJ1-1; 8 bases match TRBD1. J lost 1 base, V lost 3 bases, and 4 bases had no gene match. The CDR3 sequence is 15 residues long. Germline CDR1 KGHSH, CDR2 LQKENI. The CDR3 nucleotides are TGTGCCAGCTCACCGGGCAGGGGGCAGAACACTGAAGCTTTCTTT. Its protein is CASSPGRGQNTEAFF.

The chain carries TRBV2 and TRBJ2-7; 10 nucleotides align to TRBD2. Germline V lookup: CDR1 SNHLY, CDR2 FYNNEI. This CDR3 region has 18 residues. The trim removed 5 bases at V and 2 bases at J, leaving 15 bases unmatched. CDR3 sequence reads: CASSHLSVGAGGPYEQYF. DNA of the CDR3: TGTGCCAGCAGTCATCTATCCGTCGGAGCGGGGGGGCCCTACGAGCAGTACTTC.

V usage is TRBV15 and J usage is TRBJ2-5, with D maybe TRBD1 (7 bases). Germline values: CDR1 LNHNV, CDR2 YYDKDF (reference sequence). The CDR3 length is 13 residues. Trimming pared 2 bases from V and 4 bases from J, leaving 8 bases between. CDR3 amino acids: CATSRQGGETQYF. CDR3 nucleotide sequence: TGTGCCACCAGCAGACAGGGGGGAGAGACCCAGTACTTC.

In this sample, this clone turned up once. This chain links TRBV19 with TRBJ2-6, with D perhaps TRBD1 (6 bases). The CDR3 extends over 15 amino acids. The ends were cut back, 5 bases at V and 0 bases at J, with 8 bases in the middle. Germline V CDR1 and CDR2: LNHDA, SQIVND (reference sequence). The CDR3 nucleotides read TGTGCCAGTAGTGTGACAGGCTCTGGGGCCAACGTCCTGACTTTC. It translates to CASSVTGSGANVLTF.

The V and J genes are TRBV5-1 and TRBJ1-1, with D possibly matching TRBD1 (6 bases). The V gene's germline CDR1 is SGHRS and CDR2 YFSETQ. The CDR3 is 23 residues long. V shed 2 bases and J shed 5 bases, with 40 bases lying between them. This chain's CDR3 is CASSLGQLSGTSETLVRRTEAFF. Written as DNA, the CDR3 is TGCGCCAGCAGCTTAGGACAGTTGTCCGGGACATCAGAAACTTTGGTCAGAAGGACTGAAGCTTTCTTT.

The rearrangement links TRBV6-1 to TRBJ2-1, with no clear D. The CDR3 length is 12 residues. Germline V CDR1 and CDR2: MNHNS, SASEGT. V was clipped by 5 bases and J by 7 bases, with 9 bases between them. Here the CDR3 DNA reads TGTGCCAGCAGTCAAACAGAAAATGAGCAGTTCTTC. Its protein product is CASSQTENEQFF.

This clone was found a few times. At one of its ends the junction is not consistent with the germline gene, which may arise from a read error. The rearrangement joins TRBV7-7 to TRBJ1-6; a possible D gene is TRBD1 (6 bases). In germline, CDR1 is SSHAT, CDR2 FNYEAQ (reference sequence). This CDR3 comprises 13 residues. In DNA, the CDR3 is TGTGCTAGCAGCCAGGACAGAAGTTCACCCCTCCACTTT. This encodes CASSQDRSSPLHF.

The rearrangement uses TRBV5-1 and TRBJ2-7, with 7 bases that match TRBD2. Germline V gene sequence: CDR1 SGHRS, CDR2 YFSETQ. The CDR3 has 15 amino acids. Unmatched junction bases numbered 3, after V lost 0 bases and J lost 0 bases. CDR3 bases: TGCGCCAGCAGCTTGGCCGGCGGGAGCTCCTACGAGCAGTACTTC. Translating gives CASSLAGGSSYEQYF.

The rearrangement joins TRBV5-4 to TRBJ1-2; 8 bases fit TRBD1. Germline lookup yields CDR1 SGHNT and CDR2 YYREEE (reference sequence). The CDR3 has 14 residues. V lost 4 bases to trimming and J lost 6 bases; unmatched junction nucleotides: 8. The CDR3: CASSGNQGANGYTF. The CDR3 coding sequence is TGTGCCAGCAGCGGCAATCAGGGGGCAAATGGCTACACCTTC.

The chain couples TRBV2 to TRBJ2-1; 12 nucleotides line up with TRBD2. Germline V gives CDR1 SNHLY, CDR2 FYNNEI. This CDR3 is built from 16 residues. The V and J ends lost 5 bases and 6 bases, in that order; junction bases with no gene match: 8. The CDR3 DNA reads TGTGCCAGCAGTCCAATACCGGGACTAGCGGGCAATGAGCAGTTCTTC. Protein sequence: CASSPIPGLAGNEQFF.

The chain has TRBV7-9 and TRBJ1-3; no firm D call. The CDR3 has 15 amino acids. The germline V gene encodes CDR1 SEHNR and CDR2 FQNEAQ (reference sequence). Trimming pared 5 bases from V and 6 bases from J, leaving 17 bases between. The DNA for the CDR3 is TGTGCCAGCAGCCCCAGGAGGGTGGGGTTAAACACCATATATTTT. Its translation is CASSPRRVGLNTIYF. Based on the CDR3 plus reference TRBV7-9 and TRBJ1-3, the full variable domain is DTGVSQNPRHKITKRGQNVTFRCDPISEHNRLYWYRQTLGQGPEFLTYFQNEAQLEKSRLLSDRFSAERPKGSFSTLEIQRTEQGDSAMYLCASSPRRVGLNTIYFGEGSWLTVV.

About this clone itself: A read error may produce the germline difference seen at one junction end. This chain connects TRBV5-1 to TRBJ2-2, with D maybe TRBD2 (5 bases). Germline CDR1 reads SGHRS; CDR2 reads YFSETQ. This CDR3 comprises 13 residues. For the CDR3, the DNA is TGCGCCAGCAGTTTGGACTCCACCGGGGAGCTGTTTTTT. It translates to CASSLDSTGELFF.

The chain carries TRBV6-1 and TRBJ1-1; no clear D gene. From germline, CDR1 is MNHNS and CDR2 SASEGT. V was pared by 8 bases and J by 2 bases, with 15 bases between. The CDR3 has 14 residues. The CDR3 DNA reads TGTGCCAGCTCGTTCGGCGGGGTAAACACTGAAGCTTTCTTT. The encoded protein is CASSFGGVNTEAFF.